This T cell receptor beta chain was captured in a study of relationships among human T cell subsets. TCR alpha and beta CDR3s were amplified from mRNA by semiquantitative ARM-PCR. ARM-PCR used tagged nested gene-specific primers, then communal superprimers for exponential amplification. TCRdb recomputed calls from the multiplex PCR reads with MiXCR, one row per CDR3 protein. The sample contains 16,000 or so distinct CDR3 sequences, less than 80% of which appear only once. Trimming removed 8 bases from V and 2 bases from J, with 10 bases in between. Germline CDR1 MDHEN, CDR2 SYDVKM. This CDR3 has 12 residues.

The sample was total T cells sorted from blood. This receptor was taken from a middle-aged man in good health. The chain uses TRBV28 and TRBJ2-7, with D unresolved. The CDR3 sequence: CASGSSTYEQYF. The CDR3 coding sequence is TGTGCCAGCGGATCCTCCACCTACGAGCAGTACTTC.